The present T cell receptor beta chain was sequenced within a study of shared clonotypes between healthy human individuals. The method was immunoSEQ multiplex PCR; TCRdb's version includes in-frame clones alone and lacks a portion of them. The table includes roughly 2.2 million clones, less than 95% detected once. This CDR3 has 15 residues. The V and J ends lost 0 bases and 0 bases respectively, with 9 bases between them. CDR1 and CDR2 from the germline V gene are SGHRS and YFSETQ. This chain connects TRBV5-1 to TRBJ1-1; D not resolved. The TCR sequence derives from a man between 18 and 29 years old in good health. Some clones in this sample may be carry-over from other donors' samples. Sequencing was carried out using naive CD4+ T cells from PBMCs. Noted subset: CD45RA+ positively selected. CDR3 protein: CASSLGDPMNTEAFF. CDR3 coding DNA: TGCGCCAGCAGCTTGGGCGACCCCATGAACACTGAAGCTTTCTTT.